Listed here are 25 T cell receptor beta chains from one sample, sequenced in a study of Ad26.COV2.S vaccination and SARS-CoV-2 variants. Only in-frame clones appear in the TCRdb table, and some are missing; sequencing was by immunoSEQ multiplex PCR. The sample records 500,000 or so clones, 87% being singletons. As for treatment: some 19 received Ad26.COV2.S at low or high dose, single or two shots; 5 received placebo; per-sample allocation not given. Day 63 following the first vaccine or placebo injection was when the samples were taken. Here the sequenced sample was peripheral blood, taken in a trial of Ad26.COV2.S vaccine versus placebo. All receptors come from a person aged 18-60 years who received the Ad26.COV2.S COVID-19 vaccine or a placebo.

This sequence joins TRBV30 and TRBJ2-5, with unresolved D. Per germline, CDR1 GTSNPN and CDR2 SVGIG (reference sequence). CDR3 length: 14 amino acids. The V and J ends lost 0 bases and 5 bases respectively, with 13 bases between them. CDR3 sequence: CAWSVSMGMETQYF. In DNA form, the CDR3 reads TGTGCCTGGAGTGTATCGATGGGAATGGAGACCCAGTACTTC.

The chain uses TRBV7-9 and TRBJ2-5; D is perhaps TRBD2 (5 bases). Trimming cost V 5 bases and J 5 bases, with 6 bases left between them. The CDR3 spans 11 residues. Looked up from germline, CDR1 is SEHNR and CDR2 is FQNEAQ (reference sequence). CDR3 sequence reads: CASSTGETQYF. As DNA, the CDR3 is TGTGCCAGCAGCACGGGGGAGACCCAGTACTTC.

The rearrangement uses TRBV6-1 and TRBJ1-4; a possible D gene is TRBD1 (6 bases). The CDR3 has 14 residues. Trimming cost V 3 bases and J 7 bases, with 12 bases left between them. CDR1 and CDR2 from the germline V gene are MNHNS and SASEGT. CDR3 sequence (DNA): TGTGCCAGCAGTGATAGGGGGGTAGGTGAAAAACTGTTTTTT. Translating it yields CASSDRGVGEKLFF.

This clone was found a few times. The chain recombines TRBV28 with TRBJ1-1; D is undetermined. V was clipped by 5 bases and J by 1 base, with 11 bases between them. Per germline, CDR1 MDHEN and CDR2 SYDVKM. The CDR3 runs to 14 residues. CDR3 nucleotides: TGTGCCAGCAGTCTGCACATGCCGAACACTGAAGCTTTCTTT. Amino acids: CASSLHMPNTEAFF. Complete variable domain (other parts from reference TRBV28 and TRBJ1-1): DVKVTQSSRYLVKRTGEKVFLECVQDMDHENMFWYRQDPGLGLRLIYFSYDVKMKEKGDIPEGYSVSREKKERFSLILESASTNQTSMYLCASSLHMPNTEAFFGQGTRLTVV.

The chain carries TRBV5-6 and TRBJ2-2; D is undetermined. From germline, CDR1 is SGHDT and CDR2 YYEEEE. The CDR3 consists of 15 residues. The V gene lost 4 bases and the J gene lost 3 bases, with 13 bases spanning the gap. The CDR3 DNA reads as TGTGCCAGCAGCCCGACCGGGCCATACACCGGGGAGCTGTTTTTT. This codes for CASSPTGPYTGELFF.

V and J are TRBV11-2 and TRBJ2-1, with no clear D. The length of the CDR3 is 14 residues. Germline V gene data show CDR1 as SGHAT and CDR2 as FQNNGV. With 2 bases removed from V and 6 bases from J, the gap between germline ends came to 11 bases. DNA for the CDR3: TGTGCCAGCAGCTTATCCAGACCCGGCAATGAGCAGTTCTTC. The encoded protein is CASSLSRPGNEQFF.

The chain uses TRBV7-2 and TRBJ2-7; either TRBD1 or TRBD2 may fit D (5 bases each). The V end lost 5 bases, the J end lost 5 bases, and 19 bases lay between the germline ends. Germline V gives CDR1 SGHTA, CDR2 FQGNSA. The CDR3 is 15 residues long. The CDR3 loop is CASSQPDPGRNEQYF. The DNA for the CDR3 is TGTGCCAGCAGCCAACCCGACCCGGGGCGTAACGAGCAGTACTTC. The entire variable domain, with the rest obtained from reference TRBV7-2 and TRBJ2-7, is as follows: GAGVSQSPSNKVTEKGKDVELRCDPISGHTALYWYRQSLGQGLEFLIYFQGNSAPDKSGLPSDRFSAERTGGSVSTLTIQRTQQEDSAVYLCASSQPDPGRNEQYFGPGTRLTVT.

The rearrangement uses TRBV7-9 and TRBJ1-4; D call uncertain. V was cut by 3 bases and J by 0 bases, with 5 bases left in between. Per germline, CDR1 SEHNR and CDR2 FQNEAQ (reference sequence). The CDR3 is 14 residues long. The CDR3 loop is CASSFGSTNEKLFF. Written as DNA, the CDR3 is TGTGCCAGCAGCTTTGGTTCAACTAATGAAAAACTGTTTTTT.

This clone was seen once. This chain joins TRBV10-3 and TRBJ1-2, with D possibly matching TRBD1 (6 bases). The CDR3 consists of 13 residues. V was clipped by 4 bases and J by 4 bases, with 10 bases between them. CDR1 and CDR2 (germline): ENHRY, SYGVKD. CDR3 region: CAISAGGAYGYTF. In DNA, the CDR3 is TGTGCCATCAGTGCGGGGGGGGCCTATGGCTACACCTTC.

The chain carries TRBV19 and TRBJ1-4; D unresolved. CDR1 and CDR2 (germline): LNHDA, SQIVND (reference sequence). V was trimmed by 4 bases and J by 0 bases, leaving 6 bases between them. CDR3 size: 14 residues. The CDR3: CASSNQSTNEKLFF. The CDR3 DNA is TGTGCCAGTAGTAATCAGTCAACTAATGAAAAACTGTTTTTT. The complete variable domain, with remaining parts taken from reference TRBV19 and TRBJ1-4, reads DGGITQSPKYLFRKEGQNVTLSCEQNLNHDAMYWYRQDPGQGLRLIYYSQIVNDFQKGDIAEGYSVSREKKESFPLTVTSAQKNPTAFYLCASSNQSTNEKLFFGSGTQLSVL.

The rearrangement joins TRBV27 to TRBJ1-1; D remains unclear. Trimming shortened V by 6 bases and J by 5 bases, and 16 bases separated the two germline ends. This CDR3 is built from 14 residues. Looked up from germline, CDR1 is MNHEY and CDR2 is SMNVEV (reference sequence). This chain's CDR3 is CASRRVFMGTEAFF. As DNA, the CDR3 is TGTGCCAGCAGACGGGTCTTCATGGGGACTGAAGCTTTCTTT.

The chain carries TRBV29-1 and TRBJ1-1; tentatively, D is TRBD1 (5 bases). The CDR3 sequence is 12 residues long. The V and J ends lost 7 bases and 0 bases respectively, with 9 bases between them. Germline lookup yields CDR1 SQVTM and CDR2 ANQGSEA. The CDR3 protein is CSGGHMNTEAFF. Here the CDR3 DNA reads TGCAGCGGAGGACACATGAACACTGAAGCTTTCTTT.

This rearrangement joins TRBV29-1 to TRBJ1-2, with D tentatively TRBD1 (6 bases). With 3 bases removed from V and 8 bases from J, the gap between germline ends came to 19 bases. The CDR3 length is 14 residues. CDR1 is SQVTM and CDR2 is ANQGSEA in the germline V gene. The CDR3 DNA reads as TGCAGCGTTGAGGCCCAAGTGGGGGGCAGAGGCTACACCTTC. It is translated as CSVEAQVGGRGYTF.

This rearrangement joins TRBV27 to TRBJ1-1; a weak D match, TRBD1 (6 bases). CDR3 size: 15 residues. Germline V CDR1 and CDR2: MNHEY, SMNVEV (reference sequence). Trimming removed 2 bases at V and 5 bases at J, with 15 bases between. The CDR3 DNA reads TGTGCCAGCAGTTTACTAGGGGGGCCGGGGACTGAAGCTTTCTTT. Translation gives CASSLLGGPGTEAFF.

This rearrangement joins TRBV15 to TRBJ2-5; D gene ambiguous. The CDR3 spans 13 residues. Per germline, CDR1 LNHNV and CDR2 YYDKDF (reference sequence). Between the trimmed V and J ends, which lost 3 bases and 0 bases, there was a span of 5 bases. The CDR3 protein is CATSRDHQETQYF. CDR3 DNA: TGTGCCACCAGCAGGGACCACCAAGAGACCCAGTACTTC.

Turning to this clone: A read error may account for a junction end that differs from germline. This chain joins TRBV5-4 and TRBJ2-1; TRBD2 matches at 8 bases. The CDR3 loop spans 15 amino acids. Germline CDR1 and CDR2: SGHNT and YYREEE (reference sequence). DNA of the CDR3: TGTGCCAGCAGTTTGGGACTAGGGGCCTACAATGAGCAGTTCTTC. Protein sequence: CASSLGLGAYNEQFF.

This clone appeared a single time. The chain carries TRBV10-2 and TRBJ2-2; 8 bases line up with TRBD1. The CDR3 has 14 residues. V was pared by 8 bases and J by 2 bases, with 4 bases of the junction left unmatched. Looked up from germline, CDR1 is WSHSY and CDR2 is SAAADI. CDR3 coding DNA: TGCGCCAGCCTCGACAGGGGCAACACCGGGGAGCTGTTTTTT. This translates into CASLDRGNTGELFF.

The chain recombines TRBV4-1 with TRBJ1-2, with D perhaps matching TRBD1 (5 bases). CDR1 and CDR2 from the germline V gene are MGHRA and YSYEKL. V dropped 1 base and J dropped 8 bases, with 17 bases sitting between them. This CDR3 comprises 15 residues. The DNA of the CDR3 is TGCGCCAGCAGCCAAGTCGGGGGACGGATATGGGGCTACACCTTC. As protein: CASSQVGGRIWGYTF.

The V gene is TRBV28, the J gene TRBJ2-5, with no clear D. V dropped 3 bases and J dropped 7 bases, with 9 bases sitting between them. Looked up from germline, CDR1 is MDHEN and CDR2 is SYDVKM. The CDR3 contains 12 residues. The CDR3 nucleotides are TGTGCCAGCAGTTTCGCCCTCAGGACCCAGTACTTC. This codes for CASSFALRTQYF. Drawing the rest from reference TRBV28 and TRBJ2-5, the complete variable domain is DVKVTQSSRYLVKRTGEKVFLECVQDMDHENMFWYRQDPGLGLRLIYFSYDVKMKEKGDIPEGYSVSREKKERFSLILESASTNQTSMYLCASSFALRTQYFGPGTRLLVL.

In nucleotides, the CDR3 is TGTGCCAGCAGCCACTTGATGTTGGGGGCGGGTGGCTACACCTTC. Translation gives CASSHLMLGAGGYTF. The J gene is TRBJ1-2, the V gene TRBV3-1 (or the pseudogene TRBV3-2), with a tentative D call TRBD1 (6 bases). The CDR3 has 15 residues. V was cut by 3 bases and J by 7 bases, with 18 bases left in between. Germline CDR1 reads LGHDT; CDR2 reads YNNKEL (reference sequence).

The CDR3 nucleotides read TGTGCCAGCAGCTTCCGGACAGGGGGATTGGGTGAAAAACTGTTTTTT. This translates into CASSFRTGGLGEKLFF. This sequence joins TRBV7-3 and TRBJ1-4, with TRBD1 matching over 10 bases. Germline V gives CDR1 SGHTA, CDR2 FQGTGA. This CDR3 region has 16 residues. Trimming at V came to 3 bases and at J to 7 bases, leaving 8 bases not matched to a gene.

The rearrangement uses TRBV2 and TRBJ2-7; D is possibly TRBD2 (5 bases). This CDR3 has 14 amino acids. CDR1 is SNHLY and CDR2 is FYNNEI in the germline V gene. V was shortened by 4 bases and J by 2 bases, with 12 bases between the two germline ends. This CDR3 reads CASSGTRFPYEQYF. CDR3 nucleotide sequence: TGTGCCAGCAGTGGAACTAGATTCCCCTACGAGCAGTACTTC.

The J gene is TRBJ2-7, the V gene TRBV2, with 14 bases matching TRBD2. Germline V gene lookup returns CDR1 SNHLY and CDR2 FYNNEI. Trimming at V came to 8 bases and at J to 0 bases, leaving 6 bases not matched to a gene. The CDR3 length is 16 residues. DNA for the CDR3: TGTGCCAGCCGGGGACTAGCGGGAGAAGCCTCCTACGAGCAGTACTTC. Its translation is CASRGLAGEASYEQYF.

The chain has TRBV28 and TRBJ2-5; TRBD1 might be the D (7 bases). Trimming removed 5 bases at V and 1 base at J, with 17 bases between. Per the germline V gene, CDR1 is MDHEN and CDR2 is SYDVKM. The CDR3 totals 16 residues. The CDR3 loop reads CASSQAAGQLQETQYF. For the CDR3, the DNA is TGTGCCAGCAGTCAGGCCGCGGGACAGCTCCAAGAGACCCAGTACTTC. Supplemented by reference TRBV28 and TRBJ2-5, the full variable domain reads DVKVTQSSRYLVKRTGEKVFLECVQDMDHENMFWYRQDPGLGLRLIYFSYDVKMKEKGDIPEGYSVSREKKERFSLILESASTNQTSMYLCASSQAAGQLQETQYFGPGTRLLVL.

CDR3 sequence reads: CASSFASGQIYEQYF. CDR3 DNA sequence: TGTGCCAGCAGTTTTGCTAGCGGGCAGATCTACGAGCAGTACTTC. The V and J genes are TRBV28 and TRBJ2-7, with 8 bases identical to TRBD2. J lost 3 bases, V lost 3 bases, and 7 bases had no gene match. The germline CDR1 and CDR2 sequences are MDHEN and SYDVKM. The CDR3 loop spans 15 amino acids.